This TCR beta chain was documented in a study of cytomegalovirus exposure and HLA in healthy donors. Germline trimming cut 6 bases from V and 4 bases from J; bases unmatched to any gene: 7. There are 14 residues in the CDR3. The V gene's germline CDR1 is MNHNY and CDR2 SVGAGI (reference sequence). Method: immunoSEQ multiplex PCR; TCRdb's copy keeps in-frame clones and lacks some. The profile shows around 250,000 clones, 85% to 90% of them singletons. This receptor was obtained from a woman aged 18 to 35 in good health and CMV-seronegative. The J gene is TRBJ2-3, the V gene TRBV6-6; TRBD1 matches 7 bases. Material: PBMCs. The chain's CDR3 is CASSPDRVADTQYF. The CDR3 region has the DNA TGTGCCAGCAGCCCCGACAGGGTCGCAGATACGCAGTATTTT.